These 4 T cell receptor beta chains were sequenced from one sample in a study of early T cells in non-severe SARS-CoV-2 infection. TCRdb reanalysed the 5' RACE reads using MiXCR and keeps one entry per CDR3 protein. Of about 64,000 distinct CDR3 sequences detected, around 12% appear once; the ten largest clones hold approximately 1.4%. Sequences were derived from whole blood, sampled at baseline. The receptors were gathered from an adult who was a healthcare worker with PCR-confirmed SARS-CoV-2 infection or an uninfected control (not recorded which).

This clonotype showed up just a few times. V gene TRBV9 combines with J gene TRBJ2-1, with 7 nucleotides matching TRBD2. The CDR3 sequence is 16 residues long. CDR1 and CDR2 from the germline V gene are SGDLS and YYNGEE. V dropped 1 base and J dropped 2; count of bases not matched to a gene: 6. The CDR3: CASSVKGLAAYNEQFF. The CDR3 DNA sequence: TGTGCCAGCAGCGTAAAGGGCCTAGCGGCCTACAATGAGCAGTTCTTC.

In nucleotides, the CDR3 is TGTGCCAGCATGAGAGATACGCAGTATTTT. Its translation: CASMRDTQYF. The chain employs TRBV28 and TRBJ2-3, with D unclear. Germline V gives CDR1 MDHEN, CDR2 SYDVKM. Deletions cut 7 bases from V and 5 bases from J, with 4 bases between. The CDR3 covers 10 residues.

This clonotype was seen only a few times. The chain recombines TRBV12-3 or TRBV12-4 with TRBJ1-4, with D perhaps TRBD1 (5 bases). The CDR3 is 11 residues long. The V end was cut by 4 bases, the J end by 14 bases, with 11 bases between. In DNA form, the CDR3 reads TGTGCCAGCAGTTCCTCTGGGGGGCTGTTTTTT. Translation gives CASSSSGGLFF.

The V gene is TRBV19, the J gene TRBJ1-5, with D unclear. This CDR3 has 14 residues. V was cut by 3 bases and J by 2 bases, with 8 bases left in between. Germline CDR1 is LNHDA and CDR2 is SQIVND (reference sequence). CDR3 in DNA: TGTGCCAGTAGTATCTCTCAGGGCAATCAGCCCCAGCATTTT. Residues: CASSISQGNQPQHF.